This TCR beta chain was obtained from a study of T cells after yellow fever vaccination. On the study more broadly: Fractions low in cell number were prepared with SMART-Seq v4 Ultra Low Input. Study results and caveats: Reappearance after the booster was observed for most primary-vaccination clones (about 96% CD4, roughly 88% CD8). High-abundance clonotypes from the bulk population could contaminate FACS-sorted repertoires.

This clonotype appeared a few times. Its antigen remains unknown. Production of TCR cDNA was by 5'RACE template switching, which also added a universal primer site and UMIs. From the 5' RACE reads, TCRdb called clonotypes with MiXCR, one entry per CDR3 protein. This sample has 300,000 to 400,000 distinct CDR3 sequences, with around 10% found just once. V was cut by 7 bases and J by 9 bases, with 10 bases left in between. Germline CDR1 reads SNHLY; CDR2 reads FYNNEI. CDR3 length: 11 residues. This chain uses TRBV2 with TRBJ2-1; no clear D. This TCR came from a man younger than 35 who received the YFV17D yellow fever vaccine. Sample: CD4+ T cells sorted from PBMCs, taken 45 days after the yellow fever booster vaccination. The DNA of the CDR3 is TGTGCCAGCACGGAGTTAGGTGAGCAGTTCTTC. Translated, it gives CASTELGEQFF.